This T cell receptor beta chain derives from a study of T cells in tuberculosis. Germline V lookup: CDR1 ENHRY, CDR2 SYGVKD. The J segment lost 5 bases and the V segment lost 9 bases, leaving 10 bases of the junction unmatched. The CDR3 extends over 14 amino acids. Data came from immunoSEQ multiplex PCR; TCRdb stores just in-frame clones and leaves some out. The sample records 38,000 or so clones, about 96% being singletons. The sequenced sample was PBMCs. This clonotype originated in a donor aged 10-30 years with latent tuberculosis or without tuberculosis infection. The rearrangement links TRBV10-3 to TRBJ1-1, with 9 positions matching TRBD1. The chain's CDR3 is CAIKEQGASTEAFF. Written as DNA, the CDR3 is TGTGCCATAAAGGAACAGGGGGCGTCGACTGAAGCTTTCTTT.